The clone carrying this TCR beta chain was found a few times. These data are taken from a study of blood T cell repertoires in COVID-19. Study-wide context: PBMCs, B-cell-depleted T cells, or T cells were the source of the cDNA or gDNA that made up the material.

Trimming removed 6 bases at V and 5 bases at J, with 11 bases between. Germline values: CDR1 SNHLY, CDR2 FYNNEI. The CDR3 contains 12 residues. Original data processing: Estimated nucleated cell counts came from reference gene primer amplification. Sequencing was performed with immunoSEQ multiplex PCR; in TCRdb, only in-frame clones are kept and a portion is missing. That table gives V, J and clone size, and the DNA gave D and trimming. The sample has approximately 150,000 clones; almost 90% are singletons. The sequence was obtained from a woman aged 55 to 70 with acute or convalescent COVID-19. Input material: peripheral blood. The genes are TRBV2 and TRBJ2-7; D gene ambiguous. The CDR3 sequence: CASRLETDEQYF. The CDR3 DNA sequence: TGTGCCAGCAGGTTAGAAACAGACGAGCAGTACTTC.